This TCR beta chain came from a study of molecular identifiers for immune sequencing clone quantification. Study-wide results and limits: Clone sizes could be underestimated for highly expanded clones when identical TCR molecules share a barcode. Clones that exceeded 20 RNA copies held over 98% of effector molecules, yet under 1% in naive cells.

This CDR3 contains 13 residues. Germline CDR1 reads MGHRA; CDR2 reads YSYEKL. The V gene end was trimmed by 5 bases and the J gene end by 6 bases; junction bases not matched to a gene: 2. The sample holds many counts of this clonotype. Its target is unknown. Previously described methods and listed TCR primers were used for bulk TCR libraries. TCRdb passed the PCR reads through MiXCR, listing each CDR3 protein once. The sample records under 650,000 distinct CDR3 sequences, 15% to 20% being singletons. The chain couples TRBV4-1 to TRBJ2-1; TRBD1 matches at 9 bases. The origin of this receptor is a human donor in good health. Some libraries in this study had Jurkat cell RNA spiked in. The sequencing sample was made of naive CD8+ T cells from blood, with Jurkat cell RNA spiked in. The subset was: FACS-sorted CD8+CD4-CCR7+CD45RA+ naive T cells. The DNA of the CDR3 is TGCGCCAGCAGCTCGGGACAGGGCAATGAGCAGTTCTTC. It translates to CASSSGQGNEQFF.